A selection of T cell receptor beta chains follows, all from one sample in a study of radiotherapy plus CTLA-4 blockade in lung cancer. The repertoire was sequenced with immunoSEQ multiplex PCR; TCRdb's copy has only in-frame clones and lacks some. The table has 80,000 to 100,000 clones, around 90% seen once. Sequences were derived from peripheral blood, sampled from a patient treated with radiotherapy plus ipilimumab. The receptor source for this set is a human donor with non-small cell lung cancer that progressed on radiotherapy plus ipilimumab. CDR3s include the opening cysteine and the closing phenylalanine or tryptophan. D genes are given only for firm matches. Only part of the rows carry a size: once, few, many, or a class if the clone is expanded.

J gene: TRBJ2-1
clone size: .
V gene: TRBV27
D gene: TRBD1
CDR3 length: 15
CDR3 protein: CASSLGDRVGNEQFF
CDR3 DNA: TGTGCCAGCAGTTTAGGGGACAGGGTGGGCAATGAGCAGTTCTTC

J gene: TRBJ1-4
clone size: .
V gene: TRBV19
D gene: .
CDR3 length: 15
CDR3 protein: CASSQQGATNEKLFF
CDR3 DNA: TGTGCCAGTAGTCAACAGGGAGCAACTAATGAAAAACTGTTTTTT

J gene: TRBJ1-4
clone size: .
V gene: TRBV5-4
D gene: .
CDR3 length: 12
CDR3 protein: CASSNPNEKLFF
CDR3 DNA: TGTGCCAGCAGCAATCCAAATGAAAAACTGTTTTTT

J gene: TRBJ1-5
clone size: .
V gene: TRBV19
D gene: TRBD1
CDR3 length: 15
CDR3 protein: CASSIDRTGGTLQHF
CDR3 DNA: TGTGCCAGTAGTATAGATCGTACAGGGGGTACGCTCCAGCATTTT

J gene: TRBJ2-7
clone size: .
V gene: TRBV6-1
D gene: .
CDR3 length: 17
CDR3 protein: CASSETPSAFVSYEQYF
CDR3 DNA: TGTGCCAGCAGTGAAACCCCCTCAGCGTTTGTCTCTTACGAGCAGTACTTC

J gene: TRBJ2-5
clone size: .
V gene: TRBV7-9
D gene: .
CDR3 length: 14
CDR3 protein: CASSRLSPDETQYF
CDR3 DNA: TGTGCCAGCAGCCGCCTTTCCCCGGACGAGACCCAGTACTTC

J gene: TRBJ2-7
clone size: .
V gene: TRBV29-1
D gene: .
CDR3 length: 13
CDR3 protein: CSVDLGDGLEQYF
CDR3 DNA: TGCAGCGTTGACTTGGGAGACGGGCTCGAGCAGTACTTC

J gene: TRBJ1-5
clone size: .
V gene: TRBV10-1
D gene: .
CDR3 length: 13
CDR3 protein: CASSESLRQPQHF
CDR3 DNA: TGCGCCAGCAGTGAGTCCCTACGTCAGCCCCAGCATTTT

J gene: TRBJ1-1
clone size: medium-sized
V gene: TRBV11-1
D gene: .
CDR3 length: 15
CDR3 protein: CASSFSRGKNTEAFF
CDR3 DNA: TGTGCCAGCAGCTTTTCCAGGGGAAAGAACACTGAAGCTTTCTTT

J gene: TRBJ1-1
clone size: few
V gene: TRBV6-1
D gene: .
CDR3 length: 13
CDR3 protein: CASQGDLGTEAFF
CDR3 DNA: TGTGCCAGCCAAGGGGACTTGGGCACTGAAGCTTTCTTT

J gene: TRBJ2-7
clone size: .
V gene: TRBV7-3
D gene: TRBD1
CDR3 length: 13
CDR3 protein: CASSFDRGYEQYF
CDR3 DNA: TGTGCCAGCAGCTTCGACAGGGGTTACGAGCAGTACTTC

J gene: TRBJ2-7
clone size: .
V gene: TRBV30
D gene: .
CDR3 length: 13
CDR3 protein: CAWGVGVRYEQYF
CDR3 DNA: TGTGCCTGGGGTGTCGGGGTGCGGTACGAGCAGTACTTC

J gene: TRBJ2-1
clone size: .
V gene: TRBV6-6
D gene: .
CDR3 length: 13
CDR3 protein: CASRGAALNEQFF
CDR3 DNA: TGTGCCAGCAGGGGCGCCGCGCTGAATGAGCAGTTCTTC

J gene: TRBJ1-4
clone size: .
V gene: TRBV19
D gene: .
CDR3 length: 15
CDR3 protein: CASSMIGATNEKLFF
CDR3 DNA: TGTGCCAGTAGTATGATTGGGGCAACTAATGAAAAACTGTTTTTT

J gene: TRBJ2-1
clone size: .
V gene: TRBV29-1
D gene: .
CDR3 length: 11
CDR3 protein: CSVGRNNEQFF
CDR3 DNA: TGCAGCGTTGGGAGGAACAATGAGCAGTTCTTC

J gene: TRBJ1-4
clone size: .
V gene: TRBV2
D gene: .
CDR3 length: 17
CDR3 protein: CASMPEVLTLKGEKLFF
CDR3 DNA: TGTGCCAGCATGCCGGAAGTCCTAACACTGAAGGGAGAAAAACTGTTTTTT

J gene: TRBJ2-5
clone size: once
V gene: TRBV2
D gene: .
CDR3 length: 12
CDR3 protein: CASSEGQETQYF
CDR3 DNA: TGTGCCAGCAGTGAAGGCCAAGAGACCCAGTACTTC

J gene: TRBJ2-1
clone size: .
V gene: TRBV25-1
D gene: .
CDR3 length: 16
CDR3 protein: CASSEWVESSYNEQFF
CDR3 DNA: TGTGCCAGCAGTGAATGGGTAGAGAGCTCCTACAATGAGCAGTTCTTC

J gene: TRBJ1-3
clone size: .
V gene: TRBV2
D gene: .
CDR3 length: 18
CDR3 protein: CASSDRIPSSRSGNTIYF
CDR3 DNA: TGTGCCAGCAGTGATCGGATTCCAAGCTCCCGCTCTGGAAACACCATATATTTT

J gene: TRBJ1-1
clone size: .
V gene: TRBV7-3
D gene: TRBD1
CDR3 length: 17
CDR3 protein: CASSLSGQGAQNTEAFF
CDR3 DNA: TGTGCCAGCAGCTTAAGCGGACAGGGGGCTCAGAACACTGAAGCTTTCTTT

J gene: TRBJ2-7
clone size: .
V gene: TRBV21-1
D gene: .
CDR3 length: 12
CDR3 protein: CASSTSEYEQYF
CDR3 DNA: TGTGCCAGCAGCACCAGCGAGTACGAGCAGTACTTC

J gene: TRBJ2-1
clone size: .
V gene: TRBV25-1
D gene: TRBD2
CDR3 length: 17
CDR3 protein: CASSESRLAISYNEQFF
CDR3 DNA: TGTGCCAGCAGTGAATCGCGACTAGCGATCAGCTACAATGAGCAGTTCTTC

J gene: TRBJ2-1
clone size: .
V gene: TRBV7-8
D gene: TRBD1
CDR3 length: 15
CDR3 protein: CASSLEGTGEWGQFF
CDR3 DNA: TGTGCCAGCAGCTTAGAAGGGACAGGGGAATGGGGGCAATTCTTC

J gene: TRBJ2-3
clone size: .
V gene: TRBV29-1
D gene: .
CDR3 length: 11
CDR3 protein: CSVGHTDTQYF
CDR3 DNA: TGCAGCGTTGGACACACAGATACGCAGTATTTT

J gene: TRBJ1-1
clone size: .
V gene: TRBV7-9
D gene: .
CDR3 length: 14
CDR3 protein: CASRGGPLNTEAFF
CDR3 DNA: TGTGCCAGCAGAGGGGGACCTTTGAACACTGAAGCTTTCTTT

J gene: TRBJ1-3
clone size: .
V gene: TRBV2
D gene: .
CDR3 length: 12
CDR3 protein: CASSVLGNTIYF
CDR3 DNA: TGTGCCAGCAGTGTGCTAGGAAACACCATATATTTT

J gene: TRBJ1-1
clone size: .
V gene: TRBV9
D gene: .
CDR3 length: 19
CDR3 protein: CASSARPTTGPPRNTEAFF
CDR3 DNA: TGTGCCAGCAGCGCCCGACCAACTACGGGGCCCCCCAGGAACACTGAAGCTTTCTTT

J gene: TRBJ2-7
clone size: .
V gene: TRBV30
D gene: TRBD2
CDR3 length: 15
CDR3 protein: CAWSPRLAGFYEQYF
CDR3 DNA: TGTGCCTGGAGTCCCCGGCTAGCGGGTTTCTACGAGCAGTACTTC